The clone carrying this TCR beta chain was seen ten or more times. Its antigen is still unknown. This CDR3 region has 16 residues. The ends lost 1 base at V and 6 bases at J; junction bases unmatched: 6. Per the germline V gene, CDR1 is DFQATT and CDR2 is SNEGSKA (reference sequence). The entry originates in a study of T cell repertoires in cytomegalovirus infection. Study information: Shared public TCR beta signatures pointed to both CMV infection and a matching HLA type.

Study-wide results and limits: In two of eight donors, the top clonotype was HLA-C-restricted CMV-specific. Totalled public TCR beta family frequency picked out people who carried CMV plus the relevant HLA.

TCRdb ran MiXCR on the reads and lists one entry per CDR3 protein. The table has around 74,000 distinct CDR3 sequences, roughly 3.6% seen once. The sequencing sample was made of PBMCs. V and J are TRBV20-1 and TRBJ1-6; 10 nucleotides agree with TRBD1. The TCR was taken from a human donor in good health (CMV status not recorded). Some clones in this sample may be carry-over from other donors' samples. The CDR3 bases are TGCAGTGCTAGAGCTACAGGACAGGGGGGTAATTCACCCCTCCACTTT. Amino acid sequence: CSARATGQGGNSPLHF.